This T cell receptor (beta chain) was obtained from a study of blood T cells in healthy people across ages. Germline CDR1 SEHNR, CDR2 FQNEAQ (reference sequence). Trimming removed 1 base from V and 6 bases from J, with 18 bases in between. The CDR3 totals 16 residues. A sample-barcoded 5' primer and a J-beta primer mix were used in a second PCR of about 7 to 12 cycles. TCRdb ran MiXCR on the 5' RACE reads and lists one entry per CDR3 protein. The table includes approximately 780,000 distinct CDR3 sequences, roughly 25% detected once. This same sample was also part of a study on T cells of mothers and their children.

This rearrangement joins TRBV7-9 to TRBJ2-5; the D gene is possibly TRBD2 (7 bases). The clonotype was recovered from a boy aged 5-17 years in good health. The sample was blood. The CDR3: CASSLDRVWGGQTQYF. The CDR3 DNA is TGTGCCAGCAGCTTAGACCGAGTCTGGGGGGGGCAGACCCAGTACTTC.